This is a list of T cell receptor beta chains from one sample in a study of blood T cell repertoires in COVID-19. Sequenced by immunoSEQ multiplex PCR; TCRdb stores in-frame clones only, minus some. The data contain over 150,000 clones, more than 75% of them seen just once; the ten biggest clones take up around 12%. Specimen: peripheral blood. Source of these receptors: a woman in her seventies with COVID-19, enrolled during active disease. Both conserved end residues are part of each CDR3. The D gene is left open where the match is weak. Only some rows state a clone size, as once, few, many or a class for expanded clones.

clone_size j_call cdr3_length d_call v_call cdr3_nt cdr3_aa
NA TRBJ2-1 16 NA TRBV5-1 TGCGCCAGCAGCATGCCTCGGGACTGGACCTACAATGAGCAGTTCTTC CASSMPRDWTYNEQFF
few TRBJ2-1 14 NA TRBV7-2 TGTGCCAGCAGCTTGGTTGGGCAGGGGAATGAGCAGTTCTTC CASSLVGQGNEQFF
few TRBJ1-5 16 TRBD1 TRBV18 TGTGCCAGCTCAGCAACCGGGACAGGGGGCTATCAGCCCCAGCATTTT CASSATGTGGYQPQHF
NA TRBJ1-3 16 NA TRBV5-1 TGCGCCAGCAGCTTGGGACAGCTCGACTCTGGAAACACCATATATTTT CASSLGQLDSGNTIYF
NA TRBJ2-2 18 TRBD2 TRBV14 TGTGCCAGCAGCCAAGTGAGCGCGGGAGCGCGGAACACCGGGGAGCTGTTTTTT CASSQVSAGARNTGELFF
NA TRBJ1-2 15 TRBD1 TRBV5-6 TGTGCCAGCAGCTCCGCCTCAGGGGGCGGCTTAGGCTACACCTTC CASSSASGGGLGYTF
NA TRBJ1-4 15 NA TRBV15 TGTGCCACCAGCAGAGAGGCCGGGCGGGATGAAAAACTGTTTTTT CATSREAGRDEKLFF
NA TRBJ2-1 18 TRBD2 TRBV14 TGTGCCAGCAGCCAAGTTCCCCTAGCGGGCATCAGGAGGGGTGAGCAGTTCTTC CASSQVPLAGIRRGEQFF
once TRBJ2-3 18 TRBD1 TRBV18 TGTGCCAGCTCACTTCGACAGGGACGAGGAGGTAGCACAGATACGCAGTATTTT CASSLRQGRGGSTDTQYF
NA TRBJ2-2 16 TRBD1 TRBV24-1 TGTGCCACCAGTGACCCCGGGACAGGGGGCACCGGGGAGCTGTTTTTT CATSDPGTGGTGELFF
NA TRBJ2-5 15 NA TRBV11-3 TGTGCCAGCAGCATGGGGGGAGCCCAACAAGAGACCCAGTACTTC CASSMGGAQQETQYF
NA TRBJ2-1 14 TRBD2 TRBV19 TGTGCCAGTAGTATAGGCGGGAGGATTAATGAGCAGTTCTTC CASSIGGRINEQFF
NA TRBJ2-1 14 TRBD2 TRBV27 TGTGCCAGCAGTTTAAAAACTAGCGGGAGCATTTGGTTCTTC CASSLKTSGSIWFF
NA TRBJ1-2 12 NA TRBV6-5 TGTGCCAGCAGTCAGGGGATCTATGGCTACACCTTC CASSQGIYGYTF
NA TRBJ2-7 17 NA TRBV5-5 TGTGCCAGCCGCACAAATGAGGCCGCAAACCTTAATGACGAGCAGTACTTC CASRTNEAANLNDEQYF
NA TRBJ1-2 14 NA TRBV3-1/TRBV3-2 TGTGCCAGCAGCCCCGGTCCAGGGCACTATGGCTACACCTTC CASSPGPGHYGYTF
few TRBJ2-3 17 TRBD1 TRBV4-1 TGCGCCAGCAGCCCGGGGAGAGGGACAGGACTCACAGATACGCAGTATTTT CASSPGRGTGLTDTQYF
NA TRBJ2-7 16 NA TRBV11-2 TGTGCCAGCAGCTTGAAATTGGGGCAGGTCCCCTACGAGCAGTACTTC CASSLKLGQVPYEQYF
NA TRBJ2-3 15 TRBD1 TRBV6-5 TGTGCCAGCAGTACCCGGGACAGGGGGTTAGATACGCAGTATTTT CASSTRDRGLDTQYF
NA TRBJ1-6 14 NA TRBV3-1/TRBV3-2 TGTGCCAGCAGCCACCGGAGATATAATTCACCCCTCCACTTT CASSHRRYNSPLHF
NA TRBJ2-2 18 TRBD1 TRBV23-1 TGCGCCAGCAGTCAAAAGGTTTTCGGGACAGCGAACACCGGGGAGCTGTTTTTT CASSQKVFGTANTGELFF
NA TRBJ1-2 18 TRBD1 TRBV7-2 TGTGCCAGCAGCTTAGGGGGCCGGGACAGAGCACGATACTATGGCTACACCTTC CASSLGGRDRARYYGYTF
NA TRBJ1-4 15 TRBD1 TRBV10-3 TGTGCCATCAGACTAGACAGGGGTTCAAATGAAAAACTGTTTTTT CAIRLDRGSNEKLFF
NA TRBJ1-2 16 NA TRBV11-3 TGTGCCAGCAGCACCAGACAGCGCCGTTCTAACTATGGCTACACCTTC CASSTRQRRSNYGYTF
NA TRBJ2-1 16 NA TRBV7-9 TGTGCCAGCAGCTTAGTGGCAGGATTCCTCTACAATGAGCAGTTCTTC CASSLVAGFLYNEQFF
NA TRBJ1-2 15 NA TRBV9 TGTGCCAGCAGCGCCTCCGGACAGACTATCTATGGCTACACCTTC CASSASGQTIYGYTF
NA TRBJ2-3 15 NA TRBV10-3 TGTGCCATCTCAAAAGCGGCAGCTAGCACAGATACGCAGTATTTT CAISKAAASTDTQYF
NA TRBJ2-1 13 TRBD1 TRBV7-9 TGTGCCAGCAGCCTCCAGGGGGATGGTGAGCAGTTCTTC CASSLQGDGEQFF
few TRBJ2-7 13 TRBD1 TRBV6-5 TGTGCCAGCAGCCCGGGACAGCCCTACGAGCAGTACTTC CASSPGQPYEQYF
NA TRBJ2-3 13 NA TRBV19 TGTGCCAGTAGTTTCAGGATCACAGATACGCAGTATTTT CASSFRITDTQYF
NA TRBJ2-7 14 NA TRBV6-5 TGTGCCAGCAGTCATAACCCGGACATCTACGAGCAGTACTTC CASSHNPDIYEQYF
NA TRBJ1-5 13 NA TRBV30 TGTGCCTGGAGTGCTGGGAGAAATCAGCCCCAGCATTTT CAWSAGRNQPQHF
NA TRBJ2-7 15 TRBD2 TRBV27 TGTGCCAGCAGCCCGTGGAGCGGGAGGGCTAACGAGCAGTACTTC CASSPWSGRANEQYF
NA TRBJ2-7 15 TRBD1 TRBV19 TGTGCCAGTAGTACATCCGGGACAGGCTCCTACGAGCAGTACTTC CASSTSGTGSYEQYF
NA TRBJ2-3 13 NA TRBV20-1 TGCAGTGCTAGTCAGGGGTCCGCAGATACGCAGTATTTT CSASQGSADTQYF
NA TRBJ2-2 16 TRBD2 TRBV6-5 TGTGCCAGCAGTTACGTTAGCGGGAGAGATACCGGGGAGCTGTTTTTT CASSYVSGRDTGELFF
NA TRBJ1-1 14 TRBD1 TRBV7-9 TGTGCCAGCAGCCCAGGACAGGGAGGCACTGAAGCTTTCTTT CASSPGQGGTEAFF
NA TRBJ1-5 14 NA TRBV10-3 TGTGCCATCAGTGAGTCCCGGGTGGAGCAGCCCCAGCATTTT CAISESRVEQPQHF
NA TRBJ2-2 14 NA TRBV7-2 TGTGCCAGCAGCTTAGGACTGAACACCGGGGAGCTGTTTTTT CASSLGLNTGELFF
NA TRBJ1-1 16 TRBD1 TRBV4-2 TGTGCCAGCAGCCCAACAGTCCGACAGGGGAGGACTGAAGCTTTCTTT CASSPTVRQGRTEAFF
NA TRBJ1-2 13 TRBD1 TRBV27 TGTGCCAGCAGTACGCAGGGGGCGGGAGGCTACACCTTC CASSTQGAGGYTF
NA TRBJ2-5 17 TRBD2 TRBV10-3 TGTGCCATCAGTAAGACTTTAACTAGCGGGAGGCCAGAGACCCAGTACTTC CAISKTLTSGRPETQYF
NA TRBJ2-7 13 NA TRBV12-3/TRBV12-4 TGTGCCAGCAGAATAGACAGCTCCTACGAGCAGTACTTC CASRIDSSYEQYF
NA TRBJ2-7 15 TRBD1 TRBV11-3 TGTGCCAGCAGCACCCTGGGACTTACAGGGGGCGAGCAGTACTTC CASSTLGLTGGEQYF
NA TRBJ1-6 16 NA TRBV6-2/TRBV6-3 TGTGCCAGCAGTTACTCGATCAAGACTTATAATTCACCCCTCCACTTT CASSYSIKTYNSPLHF
once TRBJ2-3 15 TRBD1 TRBV7-9 TGTGCCAGCACCTTAAGACAGGGAGGCACAGATACGCAGTATTTT CASTLRQGGTDTQYF
NA TRBJ1-2 12 NA TRBV12-3/TRBV12-4 TGTGCCAGCAGTTTAGACCCGGGAGGCTACACCTTC CASSLDPGGYTF
NA TRBJ2-3 13 NA TRBV7-2 TGTGCCAGCAGCTCCCCCCTTACAGATACGCAGTATTTT CASSSPLTDTQYF
few TRBJ2-7 11 NA TRBV20-1 TGCAGTGGACAAGAAACCTACGAGCAGTACTTC CSGQETYEQYF
NA TRBJ2-6 13 NA TRBV19 TGTGCCAGTAGTACAGGCGGGGCCAACGTCCTGACTTTC CASSTGGANVLTF
NA TRBJ2-7 14 NA TRBV19 TGTGCCAGTAGATCGACGGGGAGCTCCTACGAGCAGTACTTC CASRSTGSSYEQYF
NA TRBJ2-7 12 NA TRBV7-9 TGTGCCAGCAGCCAGGACTACTACGAGCAGTACTTC CASSQDYYEQYF
NA TRBJ2-3 17 TRBD2 TRBV5-1 TGCGCCAGCAGTGCAGGTAGAAGCGGGAGAAGCGCAGATACGCAGTATTTT CASSAGRSGRSADTQYF